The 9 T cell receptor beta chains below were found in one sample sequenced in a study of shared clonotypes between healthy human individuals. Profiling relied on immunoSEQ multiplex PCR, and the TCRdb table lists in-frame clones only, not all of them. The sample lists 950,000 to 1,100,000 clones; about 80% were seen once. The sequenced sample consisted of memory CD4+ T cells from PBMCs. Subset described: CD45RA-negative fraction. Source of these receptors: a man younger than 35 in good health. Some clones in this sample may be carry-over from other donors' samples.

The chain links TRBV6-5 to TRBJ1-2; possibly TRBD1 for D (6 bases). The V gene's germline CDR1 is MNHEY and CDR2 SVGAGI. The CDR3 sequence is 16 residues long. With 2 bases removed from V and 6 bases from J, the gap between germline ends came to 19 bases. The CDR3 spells CASSYRGTWTENGYTF. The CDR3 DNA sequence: TGTGCCAGCAGTTACCGCGGGACTTGGACAGAGAATGGCTACACCTTC.

The CDR3 DNA follows: TGCGCCAGCAAGGCAGGGGGGCAAGAGACCCAGTACTTC. It yields the protein CASKAGGQETQYF. J is TRBJ2-5 and V is TRBV5-1; D is perhaps TRBD1 (7 bases). CDR1 is SGHRS, CDR2 YFSETQ, per germline. The CDR3 has 13 residues. Trimming pared 6 bases from V and 2 bases from J, leaving 11 bases between.

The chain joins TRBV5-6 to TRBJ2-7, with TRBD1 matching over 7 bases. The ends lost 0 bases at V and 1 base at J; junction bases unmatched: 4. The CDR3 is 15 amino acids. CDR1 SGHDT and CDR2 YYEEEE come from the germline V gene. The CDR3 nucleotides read TGTGCCAGCAGCTTGGTAGGGACAGCTTCCTACGAGCAGTACTTC. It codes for CASSLVGTASYEQYF.

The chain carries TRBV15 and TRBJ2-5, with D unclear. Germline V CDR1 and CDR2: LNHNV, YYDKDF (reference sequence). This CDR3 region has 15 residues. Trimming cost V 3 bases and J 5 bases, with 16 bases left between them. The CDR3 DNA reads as TGTGCCACCAGCAGCGCCAAGGGTGGTCGGGAGACCCAGTACTTC. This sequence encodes CATSSAKGGRETQYF.

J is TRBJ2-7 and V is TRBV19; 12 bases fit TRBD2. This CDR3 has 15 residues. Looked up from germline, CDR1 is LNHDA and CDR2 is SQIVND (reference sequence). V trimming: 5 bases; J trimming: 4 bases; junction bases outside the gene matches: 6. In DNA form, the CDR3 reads TGTGCCAGTAGTCCGACTAGCGGGAGTCTGTACGAGCAGTACTTC. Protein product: CASSPTSGSLYEQYF.

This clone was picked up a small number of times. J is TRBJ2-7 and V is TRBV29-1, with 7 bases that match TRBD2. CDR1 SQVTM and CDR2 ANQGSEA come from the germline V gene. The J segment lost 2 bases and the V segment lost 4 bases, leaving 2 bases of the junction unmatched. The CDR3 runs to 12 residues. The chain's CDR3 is CSVGDYAYEQYF. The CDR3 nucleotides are TGCAGCGTTGGGGACTATGCCTACGAGCAGTACTTC.

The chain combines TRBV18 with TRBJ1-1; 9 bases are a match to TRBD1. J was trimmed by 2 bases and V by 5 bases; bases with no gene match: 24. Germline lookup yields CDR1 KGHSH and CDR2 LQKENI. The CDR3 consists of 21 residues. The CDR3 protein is CASSSPGQGTLAWAQNTEAFF. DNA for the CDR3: TGTGCCAGCTCATCGCCGGGACAGGGAACCCTAGCGTGGGCCCAAAACACTGAAGCTTTCTTT.

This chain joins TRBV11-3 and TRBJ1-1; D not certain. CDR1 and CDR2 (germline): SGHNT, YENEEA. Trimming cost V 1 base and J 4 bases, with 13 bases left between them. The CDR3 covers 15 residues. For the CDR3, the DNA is TGTGCCAGCAGCTTAGGAGGGTCGGATGGCACTGAAGCTTTCTTT. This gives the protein CASSLGGSDGTEAFF. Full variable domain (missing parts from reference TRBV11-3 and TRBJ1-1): EAGVVQSPRYKIIEKKQPVAFWCNPISGHNTLYWYLQNLGQGPELLIRYENEEAVDDSQLPKDRFSAERLKGVDSTLKIQPAELGDSAVYLCASSLGGSDGTEAFFGQGTRLTVV.

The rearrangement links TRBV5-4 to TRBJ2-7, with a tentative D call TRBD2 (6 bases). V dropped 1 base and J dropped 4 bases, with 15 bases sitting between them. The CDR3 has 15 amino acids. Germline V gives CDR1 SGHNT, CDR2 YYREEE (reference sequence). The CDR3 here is CASSLFDGSLYEQYF. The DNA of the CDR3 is TGTGCCAGCAGCTTGTTTGACGGGAGCCTATACGAGCAGTACTTC.